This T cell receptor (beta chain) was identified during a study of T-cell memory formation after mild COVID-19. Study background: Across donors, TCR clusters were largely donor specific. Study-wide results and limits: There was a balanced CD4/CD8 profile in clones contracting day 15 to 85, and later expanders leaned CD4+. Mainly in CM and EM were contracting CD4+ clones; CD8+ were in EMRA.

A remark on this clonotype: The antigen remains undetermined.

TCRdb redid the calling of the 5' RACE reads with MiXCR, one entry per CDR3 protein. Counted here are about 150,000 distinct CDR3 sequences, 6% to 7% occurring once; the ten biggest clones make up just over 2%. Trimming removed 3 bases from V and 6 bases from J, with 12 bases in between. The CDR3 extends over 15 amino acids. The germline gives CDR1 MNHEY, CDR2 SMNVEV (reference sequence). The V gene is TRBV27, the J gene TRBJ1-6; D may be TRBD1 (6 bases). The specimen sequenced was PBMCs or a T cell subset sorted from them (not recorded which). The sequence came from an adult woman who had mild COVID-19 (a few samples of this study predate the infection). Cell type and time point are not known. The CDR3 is CASSLIRGLNSPLHF. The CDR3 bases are TGTGCCAGCAGTTTGATCAGGGGACTTAATTCACCCCTCCACTTT.